The 28 T cell receptor beta chains presented below share a single source sample, sequenced in a study of post-analysis software for immune sequencing data. Study-wide results and limits: Among a handful of TRBV segments more frequent in patients than controls were TRBV5-6, TRBV5-1 and TRBV20-1.

No antigen has been assigned to these receptors. The library was made from cDNA and included unique molecular identifiers. TCRdb independently ran MiXCR on the PCR reads; one entry per CDR3 protein. The sample includes 350,000 to 450,000 distinct CDR3 sequences, approximately 38% seen only once; the top ten take roughly 8.2%. Sequenced: blood. These receptor sequences come from a girl aged 2-10 years with multiple sclerosis.

This clonotype was seen a handful of times. The chain joins TRBV5-1 to TRBJ1-1; TRBD1 matches at 9 bases. The V gene's germline CDR1 is SGHRS and CDR2 YFSETQ. The CDR3 covers 13 residues. The V gene end was trimmed by 3 bases and the J gene end by 9 bases; junction bases not matched to a gene: 6. CDR3 sequence: CASSSLGQGKAFF. CDR3 nucleotides: TGCGCCAGCAGCTCCCTAGGACAGGGGAAAGCTTTCTTT.

Comments on this clonotype: Because the CDR3 is missing its conserved closing phenylalanine or tryptophan, this is likely a read error. The chain recombines TRBV20-1 with TRBJ1-2; D gene ambiguous. Germline V lookup: CDR1 DFQATT, CDR2 SNEGSKA (reference sequence). Trimming stripped 5 bases from V and 7 bases from J, with 11 bases between. The CDR3 is 11 residues long. This chain's CDR3 is CSASRRAGYTV. In DNA form, the CDR3 reads TGCAGTGCTTCGCGTAGGGCTGGCTACACCGTC.

This clonotype showed up just once. The junction does not match germline at one end; this may be a read error. This chain connects TRBV18 to TRBJ1-5, with no clear D. Germline assignment: CDR1 KGHSH and CDR2 LQKENI. The CDR3 totals 13 residues. The DNA of the CDR3 is TGTGCCAGCTCCCCCGTTAGCAGTCAGCCCCAGCATTTT. Its protein product is CASSPVSSQPQHF.

Concerning this clonotype itself: The junction departs from germline at one end; a sequencing error may be responsible. The genes are TRBV4-3 and TRBJ2-1; D is unclear. Germline loops: CDR1 LGHNA, CDR2 YSLEER. The length of the CDR3 is 16 residues. The CDR3: CASSQDLIFSYNVQFF. In DNA, the CDR3 is TGCGCCAGCAGCCAAGATCTGATATTCTCCTACAATGTGCAGTTCTTC.

This chain joins TRBV28 and TRBJ2-1; TRBD1 might be the D (5 bases). The CDR3 consists of 15 residues. V lost 3 bases and J 7 bases, leaving 16 bases between the germline ends. Germline-derived CDR1 and CDR2 are MDHEN and SYDVKM. The CDR3 region has the DNA TGTGCCAGCAGTTTGGAGACAGTCGCTGGAAATGAGCAGTTCTTC. Amino acids: CASSLETVAGNEQFF.

The chain couples TRBV13 to TRBJ2-7; the D gene is possibly TRBD2 (5 bases). The CDR3 runs to 15 residues. Trimming left V 2 bases short and J 4 bases short, with 15 bases between. CDR1 is PRHDT and CDR2 is FYEKMQ in the germline V gene (reference sequence). CDR3 sequence: CASSLKVVGGYEQYF. In DNA, the CDR3 is TGTGCCAGCAGCTTAAAGGTGGTGGGCGGGTACGAGCAGTACTTC.

This chain connects TRBV12-3 or TRBV12-4 to TRBJ1-2; D might be TRBD1 (5 bases). V lost 6 bases to trimming and J lost 7 bases, with 12 bases between them. The CDR3 extends over 12 amino acids. CDR3 bases: TGTGCCAGCAGCCCAAGAGGGGTTGGCTACACCTTC. Its translation: CASSPRGVGYTF.

About this clonotype: Germline and junction disagree at one end, which may indicate a read error. The chain uses TRBV29-1 and TRBJ2-7; 11 bases line up with TRBD2. Germline CDR1 and CDR2: SQVTM and ANQGSEA. The CDR3 extends over 15 amino acids. The CDR3 loop is CGVERGLAGSYEQYF. In DNA, the CDR3 is TGCGGCGTTGAGAGAGGACTAGCGGGCTCCTACGAGCAGTACTTC.

The chain links TRBV20-1 to TRBJ1-1; unclear D gene. This CDR3 has 11 amino acids. Germline loops: CDR1 DFQATT, CDR2 SNEGSKA (reference sequence). V lost 3 bases and J lost 3, with 5 bases in between. The CDR3 reads CSASPHTEAFF. CDR3 DNA: TGCAGTGCTAGCCCCCACACTGAAGCTTTCTTT.

This chain links TRBV4-2 with TRBJ2-5; 8 bases are shared with TRBD1. The V and J ends lost 5 bases and 4 bases, in that order; junction bases with no gene match: 9. Germline V gives CDR1 LGHNA, CDR2 YNFKEQ. The CDR3 extends over 15 amino acids. The CDR3 protein is CASSGGQGGRETQYF. The CDR3 region has the DNA TGTGCCAGCAGCGGCGGACAGGGAGGACGAGAGACCCAGTACTTC.

This chain connects TRBV11-2 to TRBJ2-7; 7 bases match TRBD1. The CDR3 sequence is 15 residues long. V was clipped by 6 bases and J by 2 bases; unmatched bases: 10. Germline-derived CDR1 and CDR2 are SGHAT and FQNNGV. CDR3 sequence reads: CASRSPRGKAYEQYF. The CDR3 DNA reads TGTGCCAGCAGATCCCCCAGGGGGAAAGCCTACGAGCAGTACTTC.

V gene TRBV6-6 combines with J gene TRBJ2-7; D may be TRBD1 or TRBD2 (5 bases each). V was pared by 0 bases and J by 5 bases, with 11 bases between. This CDR3 has 14 residues. CDR1 and CDR2 (germline): MNHNY, SVGAGI (reference sequence). The DNA of the CDR3 is TGTGCCAGCAGTTACTCGAGGGGTTCGGACGAGCAGTACTTC. It codes for CASSYSRGSDEQYF.

This clonotype showed up many times. This chain joins TRBV6-5 and TRBJ2-4; D perhaps matches TRBD1 (5 bases). This CDR3 has 13 residues. V was pared by 6 bases and J by 1 base, with 7 bases between. The germline V gene encodes CDR1 MNHEY and CDR2 SVGAGI. The DNA for the CDR3 is TGTGCCAGCAGGGGGCTTGCCAAAAACATTCAGTACTTC. This gives the protein CASRGLAKNIQYF.

CDR3 sequence: CATTGERTDTQYF. The DNA for the CDR3 is TGTGCCACCACGGGAGAACGCACAGATACGCAGTATTTT. This chain joins TRBV10-3 and TRBJ2-3; the D gene is possibly TRBD2 (6 bases). V lost 10 bases to trimming and J lost 1 base, with 12 bases between them. The CDR3 totals 13 residues. Germline V CDR1 and CDR2: ENHRY, SYGVKD.

The chain employs TRBV5-4 and TRBJ1-6, with D hard to call. Trimming left V 1 base short and J 2 bases short, with 10 bases between. The CDR3 length is 16 residues. CDR1 is SGHNT and CDR2 is YYREEE in the germline V gene (reference sequence). CDR3 coding DNA: TGTGCCAGCAGCTTGTATCCATCAGCCTATAATTCACCCCTCCACTTT. This sequence encodes CASSLYPSAYNSPLHF.

The chain has TRBV7-2 and TRBJ2-1, with D uncertain. Germline-derived CDR1 and CDR2 are SGHTA and FQGNSA. V was trimmed by 1 base and J by 9 bases, leaving 10 bases between them. The CDR3 has 13 residues. CDR3 in DNA: TGTGCCAGCAGCTTAGAACCCCCGACTGAGCAGTTCTTC. This encodes CASSLEPPTEQFF.

The chain employs TRBV29-1 and TRBJ2-3, with 8 positions matching TRBD1. The CDR3 has 18 residues. Trimming removed 2 bases from V and 2 bases from J; junction bases left unmatched: 15. The germline CDR1 and CDR2 sequences are SQVTM and ANQGSEA. The CDR3 here is CSVERTGSFQGATDTQYF. The DNA for the CDR3 is TGCAGCGTTGAACGGACAGGGAGCTTCCAGGGGGCCACAGATACGCAGTATTTT.

The chain uses TRBV12-3 or TRBV12-4 and TRBJ2-7; D is possibly TRBD2 (5 bases). The CDR3 spans 13 residues. V was trimmed by 3 bases and J by 10 bases, leaving 16 bases between them. CDR3 residues: CASSFLSTGNQYF. Written as DNA, the CDR3 is TGTGCCAGCAGTTTTTTGTCAACGGGGAATCAGTACTTC.

The chain employs TRBV12-3 or TRBV12-4 and TRBJ1-1; D is unresolved. V dropped 5 bases and J dropped 0 bases, with 7 bases sitting between them. CDR3 length: 13 residues. CDR3 sequence reads: CASSRRVNTEAFF. CDR3 in DNA: TGTGCCAGCAGTCGAAGGGTGAACACTGAAGCTTTCTTT.

The V call is TRBV24-1, the J call TRBJ2-7, with 9 bases matching TRBD1. Trimming took 7 bases from V and 5 from J; bases not matched to a gene: 5. The length of the CDR3 is 13 residues. Germline V gives CDR1 KGHDR, CDR2 SFDVKD. CDR3 sequence: CATSRDRDNEQYF. The CDR3 coding sequence is TGTGCCACCAGCCGGGACAGGGATAACGAGCAGTACTTC.

V and J are TRBV15 and TRBJ2-3; D uncertain. Germline assignment: CDR1 LNHNV and CDR2 YYDKDF (reference sequence). CDR3 length: 15 amino acids. The V and J ends lost 0 bases and 0 bases respectively, with 7 bases between them. CDR3 DNA sequence: TGTGCCACCAGCAGAGAGACGGCTAGCACAGATACGCAGTATTTT. Translating it yields CATSRETASTDTQYF.

This clonotype was seen a few times. The V call is TRBV13, the J call TRBJ1-6, with TRBD1 matching 8 bases. Per the germline V gene, CDR1 is PRHDT and CDR2 is FYEKMQ (reference sequence). The CDR3 length is 14 residues. With V trimmed by 5 bases and J by 9 bases, 6 bases remained unmatched. This chain's CDR3 is CASSGQGRGSPLHF. The CDR3 region has the DNA TGTGCCAGCAGCGGACAGGGTAGGGGTTCACCCCTCCACTTT.

This chain links TRBV3-1 with TRBJ1-1; D perhaps matches TRBD1 (6 bases). V was clipped by 0 bases and J by 1 base, with 15 bases between them. This CDR3 is built from 17 residues. Germline assignment: CDR1 LGHDT and CDR2 YNNKEL (reference sequence). CDR3 bases: TGTGCCAGCAGCCAAGAAGGGGAAGGGGGACAGAACACTGAAGCTTTCTTT. Translation gives CASSQEGEGGQNTEAFF. Combining the CDR3 with reference TRBV3-1 and TRBJ1-1 gives the whole variable domain DTAVSQTPKYLVTQMGNDKSIKCEQNLGHDTMYWYKQDSKKFLKIMFSYNNKELIINETVPNRFSPKSPDKAHLNLHINSLELGDSAVYFCASSQEGEGGQNTEAFFGQGTRLTVV.

The chain employs TRBV28 and TRBJ1-1; maybe TRBD1 (6 bases). In germline, CDR1 is MDHEN, CDR2 SYDVKM. V gave up 7 bases and J gave up 0 bases, with 18 bases separating them. The CDR3 sequence is 16 residues long. The DNA for the CDR3 is TGTGCCAGCAATACCCCTTGGGGGCCTATGAACACTGAAGCTTTCTTT. It yields the protein CASNTPWGPMNTEAFF.

The table lists this clonotype with a few counts. The chain joins TRBV11-2 to TRBJ2-4, with a weak D call TRBD1 (6 bases). Trimming cost V 8 bases and J 6 bases, with 20 bases left between them. Germline V gives CDR1 SGHAT, CDR2 FQNNGV. The CDR3 covers 15 residues. The CDR3 DNA reads TGTGCCAGCCTAGACAGAGGAAGGGGGAGAAACATTCAGTACTTC. This sequence encodes CASLDRGRGRNIQYF. Supplemented by reference TRBV11-2 and TRBJ2-4, the full variable domain reads EAGVAQSPRYKIIEKRQSVAFWCNPISGHATLYWYQQILGQGPKLLIQFQNNGVVDDSQLPKDRFSAERLKGVDSTLKIQPAKLEDSAVYLCASLDRGRGRNIQYFGAGTRLSVL.

V usage is TRBV27 and J usage is TRBJ2-7; tentatively, D is TRBD2 (5 bases). The CDR3 is 15 residues long. Trimming took 3 bases from V and 4 from J, leaving 16 bases between them. Germline-derived CDR1 and CDR2 are MNHEY and SMNVEV (reference sequence). The CDR3 sequence: CASSFSDPGVYEQYF. Here the CDR3 DNA reads TGTGCCAGCAGTTTCTCGGACCCCGGGGTGTACGAGCAGTACTTC.

The chain links TRBV5-1 to TRBJ2-6; no firm D call. The germline gives CDR1 SGHRS, CDR2 YFSETQ. This CDR3 has 16 residues. Trimming shortened V by 0 bases and J by 0 bases, and 7 bases separated the two germline ends. CDR3 in DNA: TGCGCCAGCAGCTTGGGCCACGTCTCTGGGGCCAACGTCCTGACTTTC. This sequence encodes CASSLGHVSGANVLTF. The full variable domain, its missing parts supplied by reference TRBV5-1 and TRBJ2-6, is KAGVTQTPRYLIKTRGQQVTLSCSPISGHRSVSWYQQTPGQGLQFLFEYFSETQRNKGNFPGRFSGRQFSNSRSEMNVSTLELGDSALYLCASSLGHVSGANVLTFGAGSRLTVL.

The chain couples TRBV18 to TRBJ1-1; no firm D call. From germline, CDR1 is KGHSH and CDR2 LQKENI. The V and J ends lost 3 bases and 0 bases respectively, with 11 bases between them. The CDR3 extends over 15 amino acids. The CDR3 spells CASSPPGGMNTEAFF. CDR3 bases: TGTGCCAGCTCACCCCCGGGAGGAATGAACACTGAAGCTTTCTTT.